This paragraph covers one TCR beta chain sequence. Its specificity is unknown. Germline assignment: CDR1 SGHTA and CDR2 FQGNSA. The CDR3 consists of 16 residues. V trimming: 4 bases; J trimming: 3 bases; junction bases outside the gene matches: 9. This sample was included in a study of CD8+CD57+ T cells in acquired aplastic anemia. General observations from the study: Around 30 sequences, all CD8+ CDR3, were shared between patients and controls.

Genomic DNA was employed as the template in profiling TCR beta VDJ and CDR3. TCRdb analysed the reads with MiXCR anew, one entry per CDR3 protein. The sample lists 150,000 to 200,000 distinct CDR3 sequences; 64% were seen once. The chain has TRBV7-2 and TRBJ2-7, with 10 bases aligning to TRBD1. The source material was sorted CD4+, CD8+, or CD8+CD57+ T cells (not recorded which) from PBMCs. The receptor's source is a human donor with severe aplastic anemia or a healthy control (not recorded which). In DNA form, the CDR3 reads TGTGCCAGCAGCTCAACCGGGACAGGGGTCAACTACGAGCAGTACTTC. This gives the protein CASSSTGTGVNYEQYF.